The next 4 T cell receptor beta chains were all read from a single sample in a study of cytomegalovirus exposure and HLA in healthy donors. PCR employed 60 Vbeta and 13 Jbeta primers. TCRdb's copy holds only in-frame clones and misses some; the assay was immunoSEQ multiplex PCR. The sample has around 120,000 clones, around 84% seen once. The sample comprised PBMCs. Every receptor here comes from a woman aged 30 to 39 in good health and CMV-seropositive.

V is TRBV19 and J is TRBJ1-5; tentative D call: TRBD1 (5 bases). V lost 6 bases and J 6 bases, leaving 15 bases between the germline ends. The germline gives CDR1 LNHDA, CDR2 SQIVND (reference sequence). This CDR3 is 14 amino acids long. DNA of the CDR3: TGTGCCAGTAGGTTGGGGGGGTCAGGTCAGCCCCAGCATTTT. Residues: CASRLGGSGQPQHF.

The rearrangement uses TRBV28 and TRBJ2-7; perhaps TRBD1 as D (6 bases). The CDR3 is made up of 15 amino acids. CDR1 MDHEN and CDR2 SYDVKM come from the germline V gene. Trimming took off 6 bases at V and 0 bases at J, with 15 bases between the two ends. CDR3 nucleotides: TGTGCCAGCAGCCGATCGGACAGACCCTCCTACGAGCAGTACTTC. This codes for CASSRSDRPSYEQYF. The variable domain in full, completed from reference TRBV28 and TRBJ2-7, reads DVKVTQSSRYLVKRTGEKVFLECVQDMDHENMFWYRQDPGLGLRLIYFSYDVKMKEKGDIPEGYSVSREKKERFSLILESASTNQTSMYLCASSRSDRPSYEQYFGPGTRLTVT.

This clone came up a few times. The chain couples TRBV7-9 to TRBJ2-7, with TRBD1 matching over 7 bases. Germline lookup yields CDR1 SEHNR and CDR2 FQNEAQ (reference sequence). V was pared by 5 bases and J by 6 bases, with 10 bases of the junction left unmatched. This CDR3 has 14 amino acids. In nucleotides, the CDR3 is TGTGCCAGCAGCAGACAGGGTCAAGGTCGCGAGCAGTACTTC. Its translation: CASSRQGQGREQYF.

The chain joins TRBV7-2 to TRBJ1-6; no firm D call. This CDR3 region has 16 residues. Germline CDR1 SGHTA, CDR2 FQGNSA. V lost 1 base to trimming and J lost 0 bases, with 7 bases between them. In DNA, the CDR3 is TGTGCCAGCAGCTTAGTAACAGCCTCCTATAATTCACCCCTCCACTTT. This encodes CASSLVTASYNSPLHF.